In its sample, the clone carrying this TCR beta chain was seen once. A far larger clone is one base from this, pointing to a likely read error. Per germline, CDR1 SGHVS and CDR2 FQNEAQ. This CDR3 region has 13 residues. Caucasian adults living in Nashville, Tennessee, provided all samples. For genomic DNA, unsorted samples relied on around 86 million PBMCs. The data derive from a study of shared clonotypes between healthy human individuals. Study background: Researchers drew samples from two women and a few men aged 18 to 49.

Data came from immunoSEQ multiplex PCR; TCRdb stores just in-frame clones and leaves some out. Of about 460,000 clones listed, roughly 80% were seen once; the top ten hold about 12%. The clonotype comes from a woman aged 40 to 50 in good health. Some clones in this sample may be carry-over from other donors' samples. The rearrangement links TRBV7-8 to TRBJ2-7; 8 bases agree with TRBD2. The material sequenced was PBMCs. The CDR3 here is CANSLLAEYEQYF. As DNA, the CDR3 is TGTGCCAACAGCCTACTAGCGGAATACGAGCAGTACTTC. The full variable domain, its missing parts supplied by reference TRBV7-8 and TRBJ2-7, is GAGVSQSPRYKVAKRGQDVALRCDPISGHVSLFWYQQALGQGPEFLTYFQNEAQLDKSGLPSDRFFAERPEGSVSTLKIQRTQQEDSAVYLCANSLLAEYEQYFGPGTRLTVT.